This T cell receptor beta chain was profiled in a study of shared T cell receptors in the human thymus. Here immunoSEQ multiplex PCR was the method, and the copy in TCRdb shows in-frame clones only, minus some. The sample holds hundreds of thousands of clones, 75% to 90% seen once. The CDR3 extends over 18 amino acids. Germline loops: CDR1 SGHRS, CDR2 YFSETQ. Trimming cost V 0 bases and J 7 bases; bases outside gene matches: 14. These data also formed part of another study, on human thymus T cells. This second report adds: Corrective cardiac operations yielded the resected thymus tissue. In unrelated individuals, thymic repertoires overlapped highly, according to related research.

V usage is TRBV5-1 and J usage is TRBJ2-1; 9 positions agree with TRBD1. The clonotype originates from a girl less than two years old with a congenital heart defect. Sequences were obtained from thymocytes. CDR3 in amino acids: CASSLGRVGTGMSNEQFF. The CDR3 DNA reads TGCGCCAGCAGCTTGGGACGGGTGGGGACAGGGATGTCAAATGAGCAGTTCTTC.